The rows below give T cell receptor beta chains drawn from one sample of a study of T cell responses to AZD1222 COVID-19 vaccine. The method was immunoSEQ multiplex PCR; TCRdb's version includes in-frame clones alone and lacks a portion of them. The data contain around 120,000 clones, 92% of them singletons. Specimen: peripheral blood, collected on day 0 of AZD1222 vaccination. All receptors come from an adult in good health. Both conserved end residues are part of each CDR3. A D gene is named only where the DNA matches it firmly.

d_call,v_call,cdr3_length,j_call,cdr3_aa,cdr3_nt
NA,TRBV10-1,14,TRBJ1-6,CASSDTVGGSPLHF,TGCGCCAGCAGTGACACAGTTGGCGGTTCACCCCTCCACTTT
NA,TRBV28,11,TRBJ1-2,CASSLSRGYTF,TGTGCCAGCAGTCTCTCGCGAGGCTACACCTTC
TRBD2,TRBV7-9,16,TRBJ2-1,CASSFGSLADYNEQFF,TGTGCCAGCAGCTTCGGGTCACTAGCGGACTACAATGAGCAGTTCTTC
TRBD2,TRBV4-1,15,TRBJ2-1,CASSLWTSGITEQFF,TGCGCCAGCAGCCTGTGGACTAGCGGGATAACTGAGCAGTTCTTC
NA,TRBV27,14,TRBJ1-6,CASSFDGRDSPLHF,TGTGCCAGCAGTTTTGACGGCAGGGATTCACCCCTCCACTTT
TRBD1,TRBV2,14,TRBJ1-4,CASSGGDSNEKLFF,TGTGCCAGCAGTGGGGGGGACAGCAATGAAAAACTGTTTTTT
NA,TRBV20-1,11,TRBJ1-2,CSARGSYGYTF,TGCAGTGCTAGGGGGAGCTATGGCTACACCTTC
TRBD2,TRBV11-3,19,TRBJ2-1,CASSLGGYGLAGERNEQFF,TGTGCCAGCAGCTTAGGTGGATACGGACTAGCGGGAGAACGCAATGAGCAGTTCTTC
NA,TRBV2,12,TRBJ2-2,CASSTGRRELFF,TGTGCCAGCAGTACAGGGCGTCGGGAGCTGTTTTTT
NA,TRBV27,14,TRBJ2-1,CASSSGNRYNEQFF,TGTGCCAGCAGTTCCGGGAACAGATACAATGAGCAGTTCTTC
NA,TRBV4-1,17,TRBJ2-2,CASSQEGRRGGTGELFF,TGCGCCAGCAGCCAAGAGGGAAGGCGGGGTGGCACCGGGGAGCTGTTTTTT